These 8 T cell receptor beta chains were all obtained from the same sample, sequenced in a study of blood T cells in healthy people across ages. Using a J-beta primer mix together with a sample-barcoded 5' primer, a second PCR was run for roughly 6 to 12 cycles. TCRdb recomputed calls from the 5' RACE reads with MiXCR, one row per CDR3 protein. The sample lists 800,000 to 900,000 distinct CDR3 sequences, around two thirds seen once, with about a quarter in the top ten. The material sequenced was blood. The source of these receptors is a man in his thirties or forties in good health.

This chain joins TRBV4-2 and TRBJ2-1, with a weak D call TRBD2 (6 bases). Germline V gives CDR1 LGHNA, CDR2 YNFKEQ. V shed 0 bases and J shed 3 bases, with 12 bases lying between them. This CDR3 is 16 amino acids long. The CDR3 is CASSQDGGKLYNEQFF. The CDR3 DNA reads TGTGCCAGCAGCCAAGATGGCGGGAAGCTCTACAATGAGCAGTTCTTC.

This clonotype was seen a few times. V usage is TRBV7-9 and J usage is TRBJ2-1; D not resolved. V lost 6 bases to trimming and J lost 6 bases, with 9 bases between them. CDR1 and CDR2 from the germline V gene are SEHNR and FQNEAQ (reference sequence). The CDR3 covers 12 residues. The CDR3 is CASSGVPNEQFF. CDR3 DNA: TGTGCCAGCAGTGGCGTTCCCAATGAGCAGTTCTTC.

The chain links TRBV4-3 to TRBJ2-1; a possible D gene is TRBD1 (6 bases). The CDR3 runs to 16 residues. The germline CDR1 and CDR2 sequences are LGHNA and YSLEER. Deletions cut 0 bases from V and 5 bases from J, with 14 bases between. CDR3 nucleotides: TGCGCCAGCAGCCAAGATGAGGGGACATTTCACAATGAGCAGTTCTTC. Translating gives CASSQDEGTFHNEQFF.

CDR3 amino acids: CASSRYGYTF. CDR3 nucleotides: TGTGCCAGCAGTAGATATGGCTACACCTTC. This chain links TRBV28 with TRBJ1-2; D unclear. Trimming removed 5 bases at V and 5 bases at J, with 3 bases between. Germline values: CDR1 MDHEN, CDR2 SYDVKM. The CDR3 is 10 amino acids.

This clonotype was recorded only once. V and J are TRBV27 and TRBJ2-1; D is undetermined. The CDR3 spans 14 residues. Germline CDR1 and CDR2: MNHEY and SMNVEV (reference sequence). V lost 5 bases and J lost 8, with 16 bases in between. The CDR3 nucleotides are TGTGCCAGCAGTCGCCGGGCCCGAGGAGATGAGCAGTTCTTC. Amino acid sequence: CASSRRARGDEQFF.

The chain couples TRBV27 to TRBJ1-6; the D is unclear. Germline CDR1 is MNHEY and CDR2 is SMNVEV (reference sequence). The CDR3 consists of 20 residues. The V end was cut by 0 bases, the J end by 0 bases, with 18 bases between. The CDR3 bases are TGTGCCAGCAGTTTATCATGGGGAGTGTTACCAAGCTCCTATAATTCACCCCTCCACTTT. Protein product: CASSLSWGVLPSSYNSPLHF.

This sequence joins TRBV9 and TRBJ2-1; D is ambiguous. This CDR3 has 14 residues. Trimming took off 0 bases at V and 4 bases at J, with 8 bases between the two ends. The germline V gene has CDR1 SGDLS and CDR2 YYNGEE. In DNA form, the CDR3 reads TGTGCCAGCAGCGTAGTGAGCCTATACAATGAGCAGTTCTTC. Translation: CASSVVSLYNEQFF.

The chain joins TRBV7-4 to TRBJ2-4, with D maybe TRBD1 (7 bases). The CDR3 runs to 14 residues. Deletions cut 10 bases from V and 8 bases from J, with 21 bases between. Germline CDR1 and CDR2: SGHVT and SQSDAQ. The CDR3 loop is CANAEGAFRDIQYF. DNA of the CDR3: TGTGCCAACGCGGAGGGGGCCTTCCGGGACATTCAGTACTTC.